One T cell receptor beta chain is described in this entry. The source of the sample is a study of blood T cell repertoires in COVID-19. Background on the study: The United States, Italy and Spain supplied acute and convalescent COVID-19 samples. T cells, B-cell-depleted T cells, or PBMCs provided the cDNA or gDNA that served as material.

Germline loops: CDR1 SGHNT, CDR2 YYREEE (reference sequence). This CDR3 comprises 13 residues. Trimming took 4 bases from V and 3 from J, leaving 11 bases between them. Original handling: For nucleated cells, counts were estimated from reference gene primer amplification. The method was immunoSEQ multiplex PCR; TCRdb's version includes in-frame clones alone and lacks a portion of them. The V and J calls and the clone size are those of that table, but D and trimming were determined from the DNA. The data contain approximately 140,000 clones, approximately 84% of them seen just once; the ten biggest clones take up about 2%.

This chain connects TRBV5-4 to TRBJ2-7, with D possibly being TRBD1 (6 bases). The TCR sequence derives from a man aged 65 to 79 with acute or convalescent COVID-19. Input material: peripheral blood. In nucleotides, the CDR3 is TGTGCCAGCAGCCGGATAGGGGGCTACGAGCAGTACTTC. Translating it yields CASSRIGGYEQYF.